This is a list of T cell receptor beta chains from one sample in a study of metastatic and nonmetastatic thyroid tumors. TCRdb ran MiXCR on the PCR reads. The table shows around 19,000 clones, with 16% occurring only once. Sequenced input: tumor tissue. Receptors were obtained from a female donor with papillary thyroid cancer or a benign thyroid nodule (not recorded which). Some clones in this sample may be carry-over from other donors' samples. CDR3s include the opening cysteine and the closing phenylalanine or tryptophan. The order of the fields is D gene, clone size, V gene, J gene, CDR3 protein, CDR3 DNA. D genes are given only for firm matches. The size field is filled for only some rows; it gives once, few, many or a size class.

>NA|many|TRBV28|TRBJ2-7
CASSPGPTLGKQYF
TGTGCCAGCAGTCCGGGACCGACCCTTGGAAAGCAGTACTTC
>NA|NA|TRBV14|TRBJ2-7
CTSSQDFGKSYEQYF
TGTACCAGCAGCCAAGATTTTGGGAAATCCTACGAGCAGTACTTC
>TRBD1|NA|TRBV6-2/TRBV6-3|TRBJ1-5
CASSSGQGARNQPQHF
TGTGCCAGCAGTTCGGGACAGGGGGCGAGAAACCAGCCCCAGCATTTT
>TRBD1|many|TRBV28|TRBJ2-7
CASSLGTGGGGQYF
TGTGCCAGCAGTTTGGGTACAGGGGGCGGTGGGCAGTACTTC
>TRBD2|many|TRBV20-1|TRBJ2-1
CSFLAGGTFGYNEQFF
TGCAGCTTCTTAGCGGGGGGTACTTTTGGTTACAATGAGCAGTTCTTC
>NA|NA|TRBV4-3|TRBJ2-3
CASSQDYSPGFPDTQYF
TGCGCCAGCAGCCAAGATTACAGCCCCGGTTTCCCAGATACGCAGTATTTT
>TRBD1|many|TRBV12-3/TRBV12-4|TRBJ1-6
CASNTDRVASPLHF
TGTGCCAGCAACACCGACAGGGTGGCTTCACCCCTCCACTTT
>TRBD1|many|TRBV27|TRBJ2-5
CASSLSWGQWETQYF
TGTGCCAGCAGTTTATCGTGGGGACAGTGGGAGACCCAGTACTTC
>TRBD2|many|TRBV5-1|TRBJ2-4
CASSPRGLAGGNSKNIQYF
TGCGCCAGCAGCCCACGCGGACTAGCGGGAGGGAACTCCAAAAACATTCAGTACTTC
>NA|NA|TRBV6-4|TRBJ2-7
CASSERVRYEQYF
TGTGCCAGCAGTGAACGGGTACGCTACGAGCAGTACTTC
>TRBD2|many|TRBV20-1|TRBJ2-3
CSARLAGEGNTQYF
TGCAGTGCTAGACTAGCGGGAGAGGGAAATACGCAGTATTTT
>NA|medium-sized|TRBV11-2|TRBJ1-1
CASREYTEAFF
TGTGCCAGCAGGGAGTATACTGAAGCTTTCTTT
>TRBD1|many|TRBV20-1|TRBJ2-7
CSARGQGGREQYF
TGCAGTGCTAGGGGACAGGGGGGTCGGGAGCAGTACTTC
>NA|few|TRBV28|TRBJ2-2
CASTINGAVGDLFF
TGCGCCAGCACCATCAACGGGGCGGTCGGGGATCTGTTTTTT
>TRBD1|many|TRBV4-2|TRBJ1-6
CASSTDRDNSPLHF
TGTGCCAGCAGCACGGACAGGGATAATTCACCCCTCCACTTT
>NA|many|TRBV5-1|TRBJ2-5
CASSSQGETQYF
TGCGCCAGCAGCTCCCAGGGAGAGACCCAGTACTTC
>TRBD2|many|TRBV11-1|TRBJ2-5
CASSSSARLAGIQETQYF
TGTGCCAGCAGCTCGTCCGCAAGACTAGCGGGGATCCAAGAGACCCAGTACTTC
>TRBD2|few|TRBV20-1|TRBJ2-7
CSALGDYEHYF
TGCTCCGCACTAGGGGACTACGAGCATTACTTC
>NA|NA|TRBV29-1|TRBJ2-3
CSVEGEREPDTDTQYF
TGCAGCGTTGAGGGGGAACGGGAACCGGACACAGATACGCAGTATTTT
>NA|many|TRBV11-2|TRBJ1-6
CASSWDPNSPLHF
TGTGCCAGCAGCTGGGACCCCAATTCACCCCTCCACTTT
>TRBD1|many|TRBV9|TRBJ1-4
CASSPRTGLLANEKLFF
TGTGCCAGCAGCCCAAGGACAGGGCTTTTGGCTAATGAAAAACTGTTTTTT
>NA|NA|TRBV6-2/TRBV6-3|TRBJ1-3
CASSYSTTSGNTIYF
TGTGCCAGCAGTTACTCGACCACCTCTGGAAACACCATATATTTT
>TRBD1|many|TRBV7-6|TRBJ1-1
CASSLGGRGQDAFF
TGTGCCAGCAGCTTAGGAGGCAGGGGGCAGGATGCTTTCTTT
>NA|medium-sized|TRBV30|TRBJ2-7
CAWNLAAPYEQYF
TGTGCCTGGAACCTCGCGGCACCCTACGAGCAGTACTTC
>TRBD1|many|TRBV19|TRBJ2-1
CASKPGQSYNEQFF
TGTGCCAGTAAACCGGGACAGAGTTATAATGAGCAGTTCTTC
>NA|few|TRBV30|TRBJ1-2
CAWSLQVFFGYTF
TGTGCCTGGAGTTTACAGGTATTTTTTGGCTACACCTTC
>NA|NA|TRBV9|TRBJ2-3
CASIVVVHKSTDTQYF
TGTGCCAGCATCGTAGTGGTACATAAGAGCACAGATACGCAGTATTTT
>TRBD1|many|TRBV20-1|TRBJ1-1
CSARGGQGALSEAFF
TGCAGTGCTAGGGGGGGACAGGGGGCGCTCTCTGAAGCTTTCTTT
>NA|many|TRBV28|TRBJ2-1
CASSFLHNEQFF
TGTGCCAGCAGTTTTTTACACAATGAGCAGTTCTTC
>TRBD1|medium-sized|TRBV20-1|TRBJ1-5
CSATGTGGGNQPQHF
TGCAGTGCTACCGGGACAGGGGGTGGCAATCAGCCCCAGCATTTT
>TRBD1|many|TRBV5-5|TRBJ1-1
CASSWEGQGGTEAFF
TGTGCCAGCAGCTGGGAGGGACAGGGGGGTACTGAAGCTTTCTTT
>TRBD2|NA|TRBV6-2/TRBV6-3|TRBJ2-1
CASSYKAGGLLNEQFF
TGTGCCAGCAGTTACAAAGCGGGAGGTTTACTAAATGAGCAATTCTTC
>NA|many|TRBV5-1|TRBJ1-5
CASRTTVNQPQHF
TGCGCCAGCAGGACGACAGTCAATCAGCCCCAGCATTTT
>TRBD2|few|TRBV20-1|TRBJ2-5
CSARGLGLETQYF
TGCAGTGCTAGGGGACTAGGTTTAGAGACCCAGTACTTC
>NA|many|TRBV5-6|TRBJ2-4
CASSEQGGTRGNIQYF
TGTGCCAGCAGCGAGCAGGGGGGGACGAGGGGGAACATTCAGTACTTC
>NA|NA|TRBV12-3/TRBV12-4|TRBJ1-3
CASSLAGKGGNTIYF
TGTGCCAGCAGTTTGGCCGGGAAAGGTGGAAACACCATATATTTT
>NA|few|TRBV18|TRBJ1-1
CASSPDFACAEAFF
TGTGCCAGCTCACCTGACTTTGCTTGTGCTGAAGCTTTCTTT
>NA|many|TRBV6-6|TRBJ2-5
CASSYEPFLETQYF
TGTGCCAGCAGTTACGAGCCTTTTCTGGAGACCCAGTACTTC
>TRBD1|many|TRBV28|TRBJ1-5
CASSLAGQGIVENQPQHF
TGTGCCAGCAGTTTGGCGGGACAGGGGATTGTTGAGAATCAGCCCCAGCATTTT
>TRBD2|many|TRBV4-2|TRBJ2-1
CASSRTIRTSGEGVREQFF
TGTGCCAGCAGCCGAACCATTCGGACTAGCGGGGAGGGAGTGAGGGAGCAGTTCTTC
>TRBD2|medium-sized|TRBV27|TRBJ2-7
CASSLAGVYEQYF
TGTGCCAGCAGCCTAGCGGGGGTATACGAGCAGTACTTC
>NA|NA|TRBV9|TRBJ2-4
CASSDRSGLAKNIQYF
TGTGCCAGCAGCGACCGATCGGGGTTAGCCAAAAACATTCAGTACTTC